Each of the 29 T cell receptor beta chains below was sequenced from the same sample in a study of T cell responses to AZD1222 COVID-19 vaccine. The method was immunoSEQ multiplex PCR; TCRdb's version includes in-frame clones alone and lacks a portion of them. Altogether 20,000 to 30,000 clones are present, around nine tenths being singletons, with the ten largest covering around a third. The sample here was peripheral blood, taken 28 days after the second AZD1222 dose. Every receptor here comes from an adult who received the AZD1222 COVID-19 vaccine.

DNA for the CDR3: TGTGCCAGCAGTGCACCAGGGTCCAGGGAATCACCCCTCCACTTT. Translation: CASSAPGSRESPLHF. V and J are TRBV28 and TRBJ1-6, with a tentative D call TRBD1 (5 bases). V dropped 5 bases and J dropped 10 bases, with 18 bases sitting between them. Per the germline V gene, CDR1 is MDHEN and CDR2 is SYDVKM. The CDR3 spans 15 residues.

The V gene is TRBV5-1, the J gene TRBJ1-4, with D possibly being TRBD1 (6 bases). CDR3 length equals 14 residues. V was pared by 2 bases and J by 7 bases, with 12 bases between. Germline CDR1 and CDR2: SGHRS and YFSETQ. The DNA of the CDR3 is TGCGCCAGCAGCTTTCAGGGGCAGGCTGAAAAACTGTTTTTT. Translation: CASSFQGQAEKLFF.

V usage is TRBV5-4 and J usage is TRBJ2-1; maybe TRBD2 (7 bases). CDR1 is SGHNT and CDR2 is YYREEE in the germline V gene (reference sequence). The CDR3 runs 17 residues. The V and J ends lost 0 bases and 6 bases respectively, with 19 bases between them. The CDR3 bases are TGTGCCAGCAGCTTGGGGGGGGCCGCGGGAGCTCTCAATGAGCAGTTCTTC. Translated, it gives CASSLGGAAGALNEQFF.

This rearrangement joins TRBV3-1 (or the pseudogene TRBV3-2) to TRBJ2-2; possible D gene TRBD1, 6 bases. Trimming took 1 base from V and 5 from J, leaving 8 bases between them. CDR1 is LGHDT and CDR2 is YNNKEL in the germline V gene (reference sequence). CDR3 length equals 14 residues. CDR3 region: CASSQGGRTGELFF. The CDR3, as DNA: TGTGCCAGCAGCCAAGGGGGGCGGACCGGGGAGCTGTTTTTT.

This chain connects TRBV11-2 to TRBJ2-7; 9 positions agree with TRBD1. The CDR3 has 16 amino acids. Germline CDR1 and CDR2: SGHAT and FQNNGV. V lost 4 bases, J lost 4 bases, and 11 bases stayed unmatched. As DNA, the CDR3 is TGTGCCAGCAGCTGGAGAAGGGGACAGGGTGGATACGAGCAGTACTTC. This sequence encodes CASSWRRGQGGYEQYF.

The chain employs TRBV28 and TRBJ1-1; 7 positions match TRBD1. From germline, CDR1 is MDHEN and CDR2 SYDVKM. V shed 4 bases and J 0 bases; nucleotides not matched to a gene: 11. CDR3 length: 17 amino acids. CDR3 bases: TGTGCCAGCAGTTCACCGACAGGGAGAGGGATGAACACTGAAGCTTTCTTT. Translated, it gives CASSSPTGRGMNTEAFF.

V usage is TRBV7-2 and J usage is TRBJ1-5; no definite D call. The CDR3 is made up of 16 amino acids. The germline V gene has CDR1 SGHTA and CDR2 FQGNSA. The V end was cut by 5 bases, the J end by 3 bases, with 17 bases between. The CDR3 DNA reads TGTGCCAGCAGCATCCACGCTACGGGGTCCAATCAGCCCCAGCATTTT. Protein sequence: CASSIHATGSNQPQHF. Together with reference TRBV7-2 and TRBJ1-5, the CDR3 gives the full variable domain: GAGVSQSPSNKVTEKGKDVELRCDPISGHTALYWYRQSLGQGLEFLIYFQGNSAPDKSGLPSDRFSAERTGGSVSTLTIQRTQQEDSAVYLCASSIHATGSNQPQHFGDGTRLSIL.

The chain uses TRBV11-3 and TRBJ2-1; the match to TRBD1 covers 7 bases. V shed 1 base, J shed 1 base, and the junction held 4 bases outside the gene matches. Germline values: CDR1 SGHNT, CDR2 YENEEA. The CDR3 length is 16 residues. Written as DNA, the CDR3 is TGTGCCAGCAGCTTAGGGGGGACAGCTTCCTACAATGAGCAGTTCTTC. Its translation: CASSLGGTASYNEQFF.

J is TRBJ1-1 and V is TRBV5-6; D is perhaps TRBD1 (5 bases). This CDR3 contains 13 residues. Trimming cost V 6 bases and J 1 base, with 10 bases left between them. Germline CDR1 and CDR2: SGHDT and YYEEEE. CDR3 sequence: CASIKGTNTEAFF. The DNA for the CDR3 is TGTGCCAGCATTAAGGGGACGAACACTGAAGCTTTCTTT.

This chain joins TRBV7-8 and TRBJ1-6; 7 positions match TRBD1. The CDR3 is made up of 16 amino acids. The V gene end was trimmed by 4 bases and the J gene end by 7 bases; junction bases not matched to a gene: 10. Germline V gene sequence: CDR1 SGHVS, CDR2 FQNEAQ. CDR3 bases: TGTGCCAGCAGCTCCGAGGGACAGTACGTCAATTCACCCCTCCACTTT. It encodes CASSSEGQYVNSPLHF.

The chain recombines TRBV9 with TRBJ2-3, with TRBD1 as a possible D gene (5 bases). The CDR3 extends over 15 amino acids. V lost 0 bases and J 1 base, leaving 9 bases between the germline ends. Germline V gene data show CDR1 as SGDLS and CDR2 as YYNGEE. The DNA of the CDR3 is TGTGCCAGCAGCGTAGGGGGCCTGGGCACAGATACGCAGTATTTT. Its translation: CASSVGGLGTDTQYF.

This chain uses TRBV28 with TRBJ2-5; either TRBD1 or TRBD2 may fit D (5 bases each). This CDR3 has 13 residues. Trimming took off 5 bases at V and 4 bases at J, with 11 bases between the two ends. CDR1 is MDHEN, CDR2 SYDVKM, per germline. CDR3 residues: CASSTGPPETQYF. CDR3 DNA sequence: TGTGCCAGCAGTACGGGACCGCCAGAGACCCAGTACTTC.

The DNA of the CDR3 is TGTGCCAGCCGGGTAGAGACCCAGTACTTC. It codes for CASRVETQYF. This chain connects TRBV6-5 to TRBJ2-5; D uncertain. Germline values: CDR1 MNHEY, CDR2 SVGAGI. The ends were cut back, 8 bases at V and 4 bases at J, with 5 bases in the middle. This CDR3 comprises 10 residues.

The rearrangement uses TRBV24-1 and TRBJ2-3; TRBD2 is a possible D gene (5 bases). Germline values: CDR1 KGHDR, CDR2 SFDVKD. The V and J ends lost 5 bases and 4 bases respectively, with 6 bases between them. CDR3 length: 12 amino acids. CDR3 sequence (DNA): TGTGCCACCAGTGCCGGGGCAGATACGCAGTATTTT. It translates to CATSAGADTQYF.

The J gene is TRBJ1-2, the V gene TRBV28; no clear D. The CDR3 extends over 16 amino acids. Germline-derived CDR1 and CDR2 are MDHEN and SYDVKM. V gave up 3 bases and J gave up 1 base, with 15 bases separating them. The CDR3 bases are TGTGCCAGCAGTTTGGAAGTGGGCCAAGGTAACTATGGCTACACCTTC. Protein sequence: CASSLEVGQGNYGYTF.

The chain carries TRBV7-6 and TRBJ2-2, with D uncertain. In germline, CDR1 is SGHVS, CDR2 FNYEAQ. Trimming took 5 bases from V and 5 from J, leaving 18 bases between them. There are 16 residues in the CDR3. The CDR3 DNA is TGTGCCAGCAGCCCCCAGGTCGGGTTGCCGACCGGGGAGCTGTTTTTT. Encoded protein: CASSPQVGLPTGELFF.

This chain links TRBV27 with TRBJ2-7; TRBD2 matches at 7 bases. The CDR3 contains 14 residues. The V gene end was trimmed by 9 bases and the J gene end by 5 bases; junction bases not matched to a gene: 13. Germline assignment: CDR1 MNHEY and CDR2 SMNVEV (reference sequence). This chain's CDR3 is CASRTPGLSNEQYF. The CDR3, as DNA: TGTGCCAGTCGAACCCCGGGACTATCTAACGAGCAGTACTTC.

The CDR3: CASSRDTAYGYTF. The CDR3 region has the DNA TGTGCCAGCAGCCGGGACACAGCTTATGGCTACACCTTC. The V call is TRBV7-2, the J call TRBJ1-2; D is possibly TRBD1 (6 bases). CDR1 and CDR2 (germline): SGHTA, FQGNSA. Trimming removed 5 bases from V and 5 bases from J, with 12 bases in between. The CDR3 has 13 amino acids.

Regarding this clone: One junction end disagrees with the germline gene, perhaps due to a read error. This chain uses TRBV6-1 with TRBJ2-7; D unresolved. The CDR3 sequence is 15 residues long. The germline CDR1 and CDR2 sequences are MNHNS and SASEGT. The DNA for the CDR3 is TGTGCCAGCAGTGAACCGTCCCTCGGCTCCAACGAGCAGTACTTC. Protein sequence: CASSEPSLGSNEQYF.

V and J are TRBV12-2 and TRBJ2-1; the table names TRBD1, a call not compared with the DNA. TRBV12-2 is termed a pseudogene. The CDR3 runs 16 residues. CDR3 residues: CASRFRRGSSYNEQFF. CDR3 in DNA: TGTGCAAGTCGCTTCAGAAGGGGAAGCTCCTACAATGAGCAGTTCTTC.

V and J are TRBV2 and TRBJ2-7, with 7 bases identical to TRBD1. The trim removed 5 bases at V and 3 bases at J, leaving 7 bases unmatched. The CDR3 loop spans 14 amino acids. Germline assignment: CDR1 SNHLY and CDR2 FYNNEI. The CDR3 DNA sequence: TGTGCCAGCAGTTTAGACCGGACAGGCTACGAGCAGTACTTC. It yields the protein CASSLDRTGYEQYF.

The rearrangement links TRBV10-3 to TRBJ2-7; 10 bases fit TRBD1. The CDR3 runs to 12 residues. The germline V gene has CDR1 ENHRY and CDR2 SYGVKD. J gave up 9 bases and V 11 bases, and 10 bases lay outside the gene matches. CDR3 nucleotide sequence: TGTGCCGCTGGACAGGGGGATGGAGGGCAGTACTTC. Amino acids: CAAGQGDGGQYF.

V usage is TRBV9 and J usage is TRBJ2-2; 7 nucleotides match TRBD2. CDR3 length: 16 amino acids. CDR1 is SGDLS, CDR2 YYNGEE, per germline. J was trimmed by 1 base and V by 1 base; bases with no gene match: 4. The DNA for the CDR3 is TGTGCCAGCAGCGTACAAAGCGGGAAGAACACCGGGGAGCTGTTTTTT. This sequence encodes CASSVQSGKNTGELFF. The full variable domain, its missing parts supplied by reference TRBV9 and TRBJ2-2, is DSGVTQTPKHLITATGQRVTLRCSPRSGDLSVYWYQQSLDQGLQFLIQYYNGEERAKGNILERFSAQQFPDLHSELNLSSLELGDSALYFCASSVQSGKNTGELFFGEGSRLTVL.

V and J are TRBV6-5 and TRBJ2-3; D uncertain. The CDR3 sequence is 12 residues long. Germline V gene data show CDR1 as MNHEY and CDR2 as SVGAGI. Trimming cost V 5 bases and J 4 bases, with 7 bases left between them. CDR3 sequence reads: CASSQNADTQYF. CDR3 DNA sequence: TGTGCCAGCAGTCAGAATGCAGATACGCAGTATTTT.

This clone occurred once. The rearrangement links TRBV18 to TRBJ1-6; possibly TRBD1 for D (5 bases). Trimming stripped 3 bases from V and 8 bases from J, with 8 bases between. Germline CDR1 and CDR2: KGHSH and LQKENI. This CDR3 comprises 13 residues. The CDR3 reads CASSPGGDSPLHF. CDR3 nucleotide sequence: TGTGCCAGCTCACCTGGGGGGGATTCACCCCTCCACTTT.

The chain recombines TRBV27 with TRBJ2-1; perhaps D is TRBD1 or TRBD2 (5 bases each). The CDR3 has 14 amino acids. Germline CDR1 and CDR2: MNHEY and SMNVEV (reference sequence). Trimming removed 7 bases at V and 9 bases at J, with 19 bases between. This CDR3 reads CASTTFVTGPEQFF. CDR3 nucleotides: TGTGCCAGCACCACGTTTGTAACGGGACCTGAGCAGTTCTTC.

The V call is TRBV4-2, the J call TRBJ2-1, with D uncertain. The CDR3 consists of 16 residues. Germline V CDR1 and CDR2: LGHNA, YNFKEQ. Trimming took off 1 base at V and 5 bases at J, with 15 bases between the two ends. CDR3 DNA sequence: TGTGCCAGCAGCCAAGTGGGCCAAGGTAGCCACAATGAGCAGTTCTTC. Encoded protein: CASSQVGQGSHNEQFF.

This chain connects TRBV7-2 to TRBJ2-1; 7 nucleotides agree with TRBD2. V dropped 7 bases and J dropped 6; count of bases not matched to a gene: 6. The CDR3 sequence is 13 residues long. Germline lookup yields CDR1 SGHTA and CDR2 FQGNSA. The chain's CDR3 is CASTPGTTNEQFF. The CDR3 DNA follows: TGTGCCAGCACCCCCGGGACTACCAATGAGCAGTTCTTC.

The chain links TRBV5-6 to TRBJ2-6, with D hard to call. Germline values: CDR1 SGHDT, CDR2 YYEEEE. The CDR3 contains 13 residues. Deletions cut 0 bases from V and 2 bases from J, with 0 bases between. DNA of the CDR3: TGTGCCAGCAGCTTGGCTGGGGCCAACGTCCTGACTTTC. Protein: CASSLAGANVLTF.